Each of the 5 T cell receptor beta chains below was sequenced from the same sample in a study of graft-versus-host responses after intestinal transplantation. Their cognate antigens are unknown. Sequencing used immunoSEQ multiplex PCR; TCRdb keeps in-frame clones, though not all of them. This sample has approximately 63,000 clones, with approximately 94% found just once. Sequenced material: unstimulated CD4+ T cells sorted from spleen or lymph node cells, taken before transplant. The receptors were sampled from a human donor who was the organ donor for an intestinal transplant.

The gene calls are TRBV10-3 and TRBJ2-7, with 8 bases that match TRBD1. CDR3 length: 13 residues. CDR1 is ENHRY and CDR2 is SYGVKD in the germline V gene. V shed 8 bases, J shed 1 base, and the junction held 4 bases outside the gene matches. This CDR3 reads CAIGTGESYEQYF. Written as DNA, the CDR3 is TGTGCCATCGGGACAGGAGAGTCCTACGAGCAGTACTTC.

This CDR3 reads CASSGKGTGYYEQYF. Written as DNA, the CDR3 is TGTGCCAGCAGTGGTAAAGGGACAGGATACTACGAGCAGTACTTC. The chain recombines TRBV25-1 with TRBJ2-7; TRBD1 matches at 8 bases. The CDR3 consists of 15 residues. Germline CDR1 is MGHDK and CDR2 is SYGVNS. The V gene end was trimmed by 4 bases and the J gene end by 3 bases; junction bases not matched to a gene: 8.

V usage is TRBV30 and J usage is TRBJ2-5; 8 bases line up with TRBD2. Germline V CDR1 and CDR2: GTSNPN, SVGIG (reference sequence). The J segment lost 5 bases and the V segment lost 7 bases, leaving 9 bases of the junction unmatched. The CDR3 has 13 amino acids. The CDR3 reads CASRLARRETQYF. CDR3 DNA: TGTGCCTCCCGACTAGCGCGACGGGAGACCCAGTACTTC.

The chain couples TRBV7-2 to TRBJ2-1; 9 bases fit TRBD1. Germline CDR1 and CDR2: SGHTA and FQGNSA. V lost 5 bases to trimming and J lost 14 bases; unmatched junction nucleotides: 7. The CDR3 has 12 residues. CDR3 loop: CASSPDRGLEFF. CDR3 DNA sequence: TGTGCCAGCAGCCCGGACAGGGGACTTGAGTTCTTC.

The chain employs TRBV6-5 and TRBJ2-1, with D possibly called TRBD1 or TRBD2 (6 bases each). Germline values: CDR1 MNHEY, CDR2 SVGAGI. This CDR3 contains 11 residues. V lost 4 bases, J lost 12 bases, and 10 bases lay in between. CDR3 nucleotide sequence: TGTGCCAGCAGTTTAGGGGGACTGCAGTTCTTC. The encoded protein is CASSLGGLQFF.